The 20 T cell receptor beta chains reported below all come from one sample, sequenced in a study of blood T cells in healthy people across ages. A second PCR, run for about 7 to 11 cycles, used a sample-barcoded 5' primer plus a J-beta primer mix. Each CDR3 protein is one row after TCRdb ran MiXCR on the 5' RACE reads. The table includes about 640,000 distinct CDR3 sequences, about 30% detected once. The sample was blood. The receptors were sampled from an elderly woman in good health.

This clonotype was seen ten or more times. The CDR3 protein is CASSLWGLAGETSDTQYF. The CDR3 nucleotides read TGTGCCAGCAGCTTATGGGGACTAGCGGGGGAGACCTCAGATACGCAGTATTTT. This chain uses TRBV7-2 with TRBJ2-3; 14 bases match TRBD2. CDR3 length: 18 amino acids. With V trimmed by 2 bases and J by 4 bases, 8 bases remained unmatched. Germline lookup yields CDR1 SGHTA and CDR2 FQGNSA.

The chain recombines TRBV7-2 with TRBJ1-2; D gene unclear. Germline V lookup: CDR1 SGHTA, CDR2 FQGNSA. V lost 5 bases and J 2 bases, leaving 15 bases between the germline ends. The CDR3 loop spans 15 amino acids. The CDR3 bases are TGTGCCAGCAGCCAACCAAGGCTGAGGAACTATGGCTACACCTTC. Translation gives CASSQPRLRNYGYTF.

This clonotype showed up just once. Without the conserved terminal phenylalanine or tryptophan, this CDR3 likely stems from a read error. The V call is TRBV28, the J call TRBJ2-2; weak D call: TRBD1 (6 bases). Trimming cost V 5 bases and J 0 bases, with 10 bases left between them. CDR3 length: 15 residues. The germline CDR1 and CDR2 sequences are MDHEN and SYDVKM. Here the CDR3 DNA reads TGTGCCAGCAGTCTCACAGGGACGAACACCGGGGAGCTGTTTTGT. Amino acids: CASSLTGTNTGELFC.

V usage is TRBV4-1 and J usage is TRBJ1-2; D is perhaps TRBD1 (6 bases). This CDR3 comprises 13 residues. CDR1 MGHRA and CDR2 YSYEKL come from the germline V gene. Trimming cost V 5 bases and J 8 bases, with 15 bases left between them. The CDR3 is CASSSDRIGGYTF. CDR3 nucleotide sequence: TGCGCCAGCAGCTCGGACAGAATAGGCGGCTACACCTTC.

In its sample, this clonotype was seen many times. The V call is TRBV9, the J call TRBJ2-3; D remains ambiguous. Trimming cost V 4 bases and J 3 bases, with 12 bases left between them. The length of the CDR3 is 14 residues. The germline gives CDR1 SGDLS, CDR2 YYNGEE. The CDR3 region has the DNA TGTGCCAGCAGCCCTCGCCGGGTAACAGATACGCAGTATTTT. Amino acids: CASSPRRVTDTQYF.

This clonotype was observed a single time. This clone may be a read error of a much larger clone one base away. This chain links TRBV28 with TRBJ2-7; 7 nucleotides match TRBD2. This CDR3 comprises 13 residues. Per germline, CDR1 MDHEN and CDR2 SYDVKM. The V segment lost 7 bases and the J segment 7 bases; nucleotides outside the gene matches: 10. For the CDR3, the DNA is TGTGCCAGCACCCAGGGAGGGAGTGTGGAGCAGTACTTC. Protein product: CASTQGGSVEQYF.

About this clonotype: Compared with germline, one end of the junction differs, possibly owing to a read error. The V call is TRBV5-1, the J call TRBJ2-2; TRBD2 might be the D (5 bases). The CDR3 has 14 residues. The germline V gene has CDR1 SGHRS and CDR2 YFSETQ. CDR3 DNA: TGCGCCAGCAGCTCTTTTAGGGCCACCGGGAAGCTGTTTTTT. Amino acid sequence: CASSSFRATGKLFF.

Remarks on this clonotype: A read error may explain this, as a much larger clone is one base away. The V call is TRBV11-1, the J call TRBJ2-7; 12 bases align to TRBD1. The CDR3 covers 15 residues. Germline assignment: CDR1 SGHAT and CDR2 FQDESV (reference sequence). CDR3 amino acids: CASSWTGTGGYERYF. The CDR3 bases are TGTGCCAGCAGCTGGACCGGGACAGGGGGCTACGAGCGGTACTTC.

The V and J genes are TRBV5-5 and TRBJ2-5, with TRBD2 matching over 7 bases. The CDR3 contains 16 residues. V was pared by 4 bases and J by 5 bases, with 14 bases of the junction left unmatched. Germline loops: CDR1 SGHKS, CDR2 YYEKEE (reference sequence). DNA of the CDR3: TGTGCCAGCAGCATACAGGTCTCGGGAGGTAGGGAGACCCAGTACTTC. This encodes CASSIQVSGGRETQYF.

The CDR3 sequence: CASSQRLAGTIQETQYF. CDR3 coding DNA: TGTGCCAGCAGCCAAAGGCTAGCGGGGACCATACAAGAGACCCAGTACTTC. The rearrangement uses TRBV3-1 and TRBJ2-5; 9 bases map to TRBD2. Germline V gives CDR1 LGHDT, CDR2 YNNKEL (reference sequence). V was pared by 2 bases and J by 2 bases, with 9 bases of the junction left unmatched. The CDR3 extends over 17 amino acids.

This rearrangement joins TRBV5-1 to TRBJ2-4; D possibly matches TRBD1 or TRBD2 (6 bases each). Trimming left V 0 bases short and J 5 bases short, with 9 bases between. The CDR3 has 14 residues. Germline CDR1 is SGHRS and CDR2 is YFSETQ. The CDR3 here is CASSLVGGQNIQYF. The CDR3 DNA is TGCGCCAGCAGCTTGGTAGGGGGGCAAAACATTCAGTACTTC.

This clonotype has a count of ten or more. This chain connects TRBV15 to TRBJ1-4; 7 bases agree with TRBD1. J gave up 3 bases and V 5 bases, and 6 bases lay outside the gene matches. Germline-derived CDR1 and CDR2 are LNHNV and YYDKDF (reference sequence). This CDR3 has 15 residues. CDR3 loop: CATSPRDRPNEKLFF. The CDR3 DNA reads TGTGCCACCAGCCCCAGGGACAGACCTAATGAAAAACTGTTTTTT.

This clonotype appeared many times. The chain carries TRBV12-3 or TRBV12-4 and TRBJ2-7; 8 nucleotides match TRBD1. The CDR3 is made up of 14 amino acids. After removal of 3 bases from V and 2 bases from J, the junction contained 3 bases not matched to a gene. The CDR3 here is CASSFRTGPYEQYF. DNA for the CDR3: TGTGCCAGCAGTTTTAGGACAGGGCCCTACGAGCAGTACTTC.

CDR3 sequence (DNA): TGTGCCAGCTCGCCAACCAGGGGAGTAGCCTACGAGCAGTACTTC. Translated, it gives CASSPTRGVAYEQYF. The rearrangement links TRBV18 to TRBJ2-7, with a weak D call TRBD1 (6 bases). Trimming cost V 6 bases and J 2 bases, with 17 bases left between them. This CDR3 contains 15 residues. The germline gives CDR1 KGHSH, CDR2 LQKENI.

This clonotype was counted a few times. With a much larger clone just one base away, this may be a read error. This sequence joins TRBV6-5 and TRBJ2-5, with D unresolved. Per germline, CDR1 MNHEY and CDR2 SVGAGI. The CDR3 has 14 residues. The CDR3 sequence is CAGSYLGSQETQYF. The DNA for the CDR3 is TGTGCCGGCAGCTACTTGGGTAGTCAAGAGACCCAGTACTTC.

This clonotype was seen a handful of times. One base away lies a much larger clone, so this may be a sequencing read error. V gene TRBV12-3 or TRBV12-4 combines with J gene TRBJ1-4; 8 bases align to TRBD1. The V gene end was trimmed by 1 base and the J gene end by 7 bases; junction bases not matched to a gene: 2. The CDR3 is 14 amino acids. The CDR3 sequence is CASSLGTGSEKLFF. The CDR3 nucleotides are TGTGCCAGCAGTTTAGGGACAGGGAGTGAAAAACTGTTTTTT.

This clonotype showed up many times. The chain recombines TRBV15 with TRBJ2-1; D is uncertain. The CDR3 runs 15 residues. CDR1 and CDR2 (germline): LNHNV, YYDKDF (reference sequence). V lost 0 bases and J lost 7, with 13 bases in between. The DNA for the CDR3 is TGTGCCACCAGCAGAGATCCCAAGATTGGGAATGAGCAGTTCTTC. This codes for CATSRDPKIGNEQFF.

This clonotype came up once. The J gene is TRBJ2-1, the V gene TRBV7-9, with 8 bases that match TRBD2. V trimming: 5 bases; J trimming: 9 bases; junction bases outside the gene matches: 6. This CDR3 region has 13 residues. The germline V gene has CDR1 SEHNR and CDR2 FQNEAQ (reference sequence). The CDR3 here is CASSRGLALEQFF. The CDR3, as DNA: TGTGCCAGCAGCCGAGGACTAGCCCTTGAGCAGTTCTTC.

This clonotype was recorded a few times. CDR3 DNA sequence: TGTGCCTGGTCACAGGGTAGCAATCAGCCCCAGCATTTT. Translating gives CAWSQGSNQPQHF. The chain recombines TRBV30 with TRBJ1-5; D might be TRBD1 (6 bases). The V and J ends lost 5 bases and 0 bases respectively, with 8 bases between them. Per the germline V gene, CDR1 is GTSNPN and CDR2 is SVGIG (reference sequence). This CDR3 spans 13 amino acids.

This clonotype was counted only a few times. V gene TRBV7-2 combines with J gene TRBJ1-5; D call uncertain. With 1 base removed from V and 8 bases from J, the gap between germline ends came to 15 bases. CDR1 is SGHTA and CDR2 is FQGNSA in the germline V gene. This CDR3 is 15 amino acids long. This chain's CDR3 is CASSLGSGAGKPQHF. CDR3 in DNA: TGTGCCAGCAGCTTAGGGTCAGGAGCCGGAAAGCCCCAGCATTTT.